Sequencing of this T cell receptor (beta chain) was carried out in a study of CD8+CD57+ T cells in acquired aplastic anemia. Study-wide findings and caveats: Roughly 27 shared CD8+ CDR3s appeared highly expressed within patients' immunodominant clones.

Germline V gene lookup returns CDR1 LNHNV and CDR2 YYDKDF (reference sequence). This CDR3 comprises 15 residues. The germline V and J ends were trimmed by 4 bases and 5 bases, with 12 bases remaining between them. Sequencing was done on patients that had shown CD8+CD57+ cell expansion by flow cytometry. Using genomic DNA as the template, TCR beta VDJ and CDR3 profiling was carried out. TCRdb reprocessed the reads via MiXCR and lists one record per CDR3 protein. The sample records under 350,000 distinct CDR3 sequences, under 60% being singletons. For this clonotype: No antigen is known for it.

Material: sorted CD4+, CD8+, or CD8+CD57+ T cells (not recorded which) from PBMCs. This TCR was recovered from a human donor with aplastic anemia. V gene TRBV15 combines with J gene TRBJ1-6; D is possibly TRBD1 (5 bases). CDR3 region: CATSIQVGHNSPLHF. The CDR3, as DNA: TGTGCCACCAGCATACAGGTGGGCCATAATTCACCCCTCCACTTT.